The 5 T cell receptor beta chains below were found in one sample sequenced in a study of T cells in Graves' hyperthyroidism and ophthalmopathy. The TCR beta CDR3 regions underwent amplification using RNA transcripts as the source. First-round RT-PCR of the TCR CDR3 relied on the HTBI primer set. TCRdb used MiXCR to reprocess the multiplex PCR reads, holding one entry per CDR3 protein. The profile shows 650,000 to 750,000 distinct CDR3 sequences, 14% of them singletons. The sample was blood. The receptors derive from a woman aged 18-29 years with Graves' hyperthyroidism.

CDR3 protein: CSARTGTGRSYEQYF. CDR3 sequence (DNA): TGCAGTGCTAGGACGGGCACGGGCAGGAGCTACGAGCAGTACTTC. The genes are TRBV20-1 and TRBJ2-7; unclear D gene. This CDR3 comprises 15 residues. Per the germline V gene, CDR1 is DFQATT and CDR2 is SNEGSKA (reference sequence). The ends were cut back, 3 bases at V and 3 bases at J, with 18 bases in the middle.

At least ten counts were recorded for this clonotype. For the CDR3, the DNA is TGTGCCTGGAGTGTACGACAGGGTTCTGAAAAACTGTTTTTT. It encodes CAWSVRQGSEKLFF. The chain uses TRBV30 and TRBJ1-4; 7 bases agree with TRBD1. The CDR3 sequence is 14 residues long. V shed 0 bases, J shed 7 bases, and the junction held 5 bases outside the gene matches. In germline, CDR1 is GTSNPN, CDR2 SVGIG (reference sequence).

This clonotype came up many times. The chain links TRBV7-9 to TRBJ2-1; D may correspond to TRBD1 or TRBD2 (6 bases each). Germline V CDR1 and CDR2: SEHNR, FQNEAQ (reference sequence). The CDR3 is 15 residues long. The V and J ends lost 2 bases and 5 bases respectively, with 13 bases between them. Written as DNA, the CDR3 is TGTGCCAGCAGCTTAACGGGGGCGCATCACAATGAGCAGTTCTTC. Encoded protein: CASSLTGAHHNEQFF.

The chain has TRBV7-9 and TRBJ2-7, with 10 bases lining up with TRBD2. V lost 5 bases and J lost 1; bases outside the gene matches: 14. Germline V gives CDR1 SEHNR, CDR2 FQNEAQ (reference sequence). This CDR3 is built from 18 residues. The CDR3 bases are TGTGCCAGCAGCCAGACTCGGCTGACTAGCGGGCTATCCTACGAGCAGTACTTC. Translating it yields CASSQTRLTSGLSYEQYF.

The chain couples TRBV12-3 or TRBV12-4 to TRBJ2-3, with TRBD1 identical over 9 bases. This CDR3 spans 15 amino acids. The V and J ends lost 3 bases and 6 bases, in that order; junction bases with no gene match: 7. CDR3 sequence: CASSFLDRGGDTQYF. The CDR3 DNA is TGTGCCAGCAGTTTTCTGGACAGGGGAGGGGATACGCAGTATTTT.